This paragraph covers one T cell receptor (beta chain) sequence. The data stem from a study of blood T cell repertoires in COVID-19. About the research overall: The United States, Italy and Spain provided the acute and convalescent COVID-19 samples. The analysed material was cDNA or gDNA that came from T cells, B-cell-depleted T cells, or PBMCs.

Germline V gives CDR1 LGHDT, CDR2 YNNKEL (reference sequence). Trimming removed 3 bases from V and 5 bases from J, with 16 bases in between. The CDR3 is 15 residues long. Only in-frame clones appear in the TCRdb table, and some are missing; sequencing was by immunoSEQ multiplex PCR. The sample yields roughly 150,000 clones, 60% to 80% seen once. The chain employs TRBV3-1 (or the pseudogene TRBV3-2) and TRBJ1-2; TRBD1 is a possible D gene (6 bases). Sequencing input: peripheral blood. The TCR sequence derives from a man in his forties or fifties with active or convalescent COVID-19. For the CDR3, the DNA is TGTGCCAGCAGCCATTCGGGCCCGCAGGGGTATGGCTACACCTTC. This gives the protein CASSHSGPQGYGYTF.